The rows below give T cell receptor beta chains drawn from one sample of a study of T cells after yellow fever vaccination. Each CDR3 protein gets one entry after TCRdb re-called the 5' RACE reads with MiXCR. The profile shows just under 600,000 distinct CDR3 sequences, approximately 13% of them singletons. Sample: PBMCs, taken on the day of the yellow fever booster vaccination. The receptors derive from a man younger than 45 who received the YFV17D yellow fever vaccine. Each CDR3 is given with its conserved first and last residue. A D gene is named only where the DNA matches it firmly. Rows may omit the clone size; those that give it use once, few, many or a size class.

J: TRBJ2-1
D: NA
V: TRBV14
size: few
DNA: TGTGCCAGCAGCCAAGAAAAGCGTCGCTCCTACAATGAGCAGTTCTTC
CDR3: CASSQEKRRSYNEQFF

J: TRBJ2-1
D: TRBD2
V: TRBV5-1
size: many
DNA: TGCGCCAGCAGCTTGGCCAGGACTAGCGGTACCTACAATGAGCAGTTCTTC
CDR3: CASSLARTSGTYNEQFF

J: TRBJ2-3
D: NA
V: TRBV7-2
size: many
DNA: TGTGCCAGCAGCTTTTTTGGTACAGATACGCAGTATTTT
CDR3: CASSFFGTDTQYF

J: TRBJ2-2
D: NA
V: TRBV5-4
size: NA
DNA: TGTGCCACTATGGAGGGGGGAATGGGCACCGGGGAGCTGTTTTTT
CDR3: CATMEGGMGTGELFF

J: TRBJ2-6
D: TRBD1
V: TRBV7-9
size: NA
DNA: TGTGCCAGCAGCGGCGACAGGGAGTCTGGGGCCAACGTCCTGACTTTC
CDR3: CASSGDRESGANVLTF

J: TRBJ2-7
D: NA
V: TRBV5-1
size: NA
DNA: TGCGCCAGCAGCACGGGACAGCGGGTCGAGCAGTACTTC
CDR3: CASSTGQRVEQYF

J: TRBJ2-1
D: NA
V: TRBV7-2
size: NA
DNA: TGTGCCAGCAACCCGGGACACTACAATGAGCAGTTCTTC
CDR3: CASNPGHYNEQFF

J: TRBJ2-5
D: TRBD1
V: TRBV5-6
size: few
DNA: TGTGCCAGCAGCTTAGGACAGGGGGCTTTGGTCTATTCCCAGTACTTC
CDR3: CASSLGQGALVYSQYF

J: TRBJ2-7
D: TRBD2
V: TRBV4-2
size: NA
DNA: TGTGCCAGCAGCCAAGATTCCCAGGGACTAGCGAGCTACGAGCAGTACTTC
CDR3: CASSQDSQGLASYEQYF

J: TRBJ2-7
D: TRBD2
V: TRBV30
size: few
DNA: TGTGCCTGGAGCAACCGAGGACTAGCCTCCTACGAGCAGTACTTC
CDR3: CAWSNRGLASYEQYF

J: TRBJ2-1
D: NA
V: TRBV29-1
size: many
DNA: TGCAGCGTTGGATTTTCAGGGTTGACCTACAATGAGCAGTTCTTC
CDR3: CSVGFSGLTYNEQFF

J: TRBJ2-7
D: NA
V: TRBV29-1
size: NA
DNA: TGCAGCGCCTTACAGGGCTCCTACGAGCAGTACTTC
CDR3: CSALQGSYEQYF

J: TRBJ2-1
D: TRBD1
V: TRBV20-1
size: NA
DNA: TGCAGTGCTAGCCGAGACAGGGTCAATGAGCAGTTCTTC
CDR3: CSASRDRVNEQFF

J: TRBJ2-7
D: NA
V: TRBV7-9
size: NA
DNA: TGTGCCAGCAGCTCCCCTTTGGTTGGTTACGAGCAGTACTTC
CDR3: CASSSPLVGYEQYF

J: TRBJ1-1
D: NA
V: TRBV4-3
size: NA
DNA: TGCGCCAGCAGCCAAGTCTCAGGTGTCACTGAAGCTTTCTTT
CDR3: CASSQVSGVTEAFF

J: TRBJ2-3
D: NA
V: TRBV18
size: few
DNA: TGTGCCAGCTCACCCGTGGGAAGAGACACAGATACGCAGTATTTT
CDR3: CASSPVGRDTDTQYF

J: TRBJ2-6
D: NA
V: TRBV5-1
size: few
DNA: TGCGCCAGCAGCATGGACGCGAGAGGGGCCAACGTCCTGACTTTC
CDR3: CASSMDARGANVLTF

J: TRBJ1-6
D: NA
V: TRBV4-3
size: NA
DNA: TGCGCCAGCAGCACAACGGGACGGACTAATTCACCCCTCCACTTT
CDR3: CASSTTGRTNSPLHF

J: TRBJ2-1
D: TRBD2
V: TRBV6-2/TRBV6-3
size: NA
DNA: TGTGCCAGCAGCACTATTCAGGGGCGTCAAGAAATCGGGAGGGGGTACAATGAGCAGTTCTTC
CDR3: CASSTIQGRQEIGRGYNEQFF

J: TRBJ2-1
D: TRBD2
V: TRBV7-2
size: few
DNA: TGTGCCAGCAGCGCCGGGACTAGCGGGAGCTTGAGCAATGAGCAGTTCTTC
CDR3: CASSAGTSGSLSNEQFF

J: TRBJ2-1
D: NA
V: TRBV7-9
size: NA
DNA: TGTGCCAGCAGCTTAGCTCGGGACACCTCCTACAATGAGCAGTTCTTC
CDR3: CASSLARDTSYNEQFF

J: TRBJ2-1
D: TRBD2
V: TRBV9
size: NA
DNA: TGTGCCAGCAGCGTAGATGGTAGAGCGGGGGATGAGCAGTTCTTC
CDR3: CASSVDGRAGDEQFF

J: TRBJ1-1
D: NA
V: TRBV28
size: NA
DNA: TGTGCCAGCAGTTTCGGGGGGGCTGGACGGACTGAAGCTTTCTTT
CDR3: CASSFGGAGRTEAFF

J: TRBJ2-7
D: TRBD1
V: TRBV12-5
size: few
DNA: TGTGCTAGTGGTTTGGCTTTACAGGGGCTCTACGAGCAGTACTTC
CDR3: CASGLALQGLYEQYF

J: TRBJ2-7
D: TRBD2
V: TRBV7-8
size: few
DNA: TGTGCCAGCAGCTTGACTAGCGGGAGGCAGACCTACGAGCAGTACTTC
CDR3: CASSLTSGRQTYEQYF

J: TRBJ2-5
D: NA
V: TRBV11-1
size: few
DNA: TGTGCCAGCAGCTTAGAGTACTTGGGGGCTTCGGTGCAAGAGACCCAGTACTTC
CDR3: CASSLEYLGASVQETQYF

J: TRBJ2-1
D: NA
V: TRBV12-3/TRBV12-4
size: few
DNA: TGTGCCAGCAGTTTCCTAGCCGCATCCTACAATGAGCAGTTCTTC
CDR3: CASSFLAASYNEQFF

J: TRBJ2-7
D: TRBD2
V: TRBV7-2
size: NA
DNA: TGTGCCAGCAGCTTCGGCGGGACTAGGGCCTACGAGCAGTACTTC
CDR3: CASSFGGTRAYEQYF

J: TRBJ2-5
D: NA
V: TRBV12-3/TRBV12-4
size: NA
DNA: TGTGCCAGCAGGAGGCCCTCGAGGGGAGAGACCCAGTACTTC
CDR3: CASRRPSRGETQYF

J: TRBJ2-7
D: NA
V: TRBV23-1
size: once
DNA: TGCGCCAGCAGTTTCGTCCCCCGGGGGCGGGCCTACGAGCAGTACTTC
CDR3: CASSFVPRGRAYEQYF

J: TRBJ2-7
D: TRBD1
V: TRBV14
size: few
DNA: TGTGCCAGCAGCCCGACCGGTGACAGGGGGCGTCCTACCTACGAGCAGTACTTC
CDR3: CASSPTGDRGRPTYEQYF

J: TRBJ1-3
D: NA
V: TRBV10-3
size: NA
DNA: TGTGCCATCAGTTCAGGATCTGGAAACACCATATATTTT
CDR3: CAISSGSGNTIYF

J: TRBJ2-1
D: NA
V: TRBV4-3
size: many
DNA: TGCGCCAGCAGCCAAGAGGTAGGGGAGCAGTTCTTC
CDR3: CASSQEVGEQFF

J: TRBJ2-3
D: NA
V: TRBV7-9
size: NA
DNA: TGTGCCAGCAGCTGGGACAAGAGCACAGATACGCAGTATTTT
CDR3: CASSWDKSTDTQYF

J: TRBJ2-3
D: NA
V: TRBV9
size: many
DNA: TGTGCCAGCAGCCCTGAGCCAACAGATACGCAGTATTTT
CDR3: CASSPEPTDTQYF